A single sample is the source of the 18 T cell receptor beta chains below, sequenced in a study of cytomegalovirus exposure and HLA in healthy donors. The assay was immunoSEQ multiplex PCR, and TCRdb's table has in-frame clones only and misses some. The table has some 68,000 clones, around 97% seen once. Sample: PBMCs. These receptors all stem from a man between 18 and 35 years old in good health and CMV-seronegative.

The chain is built from TRBV11-3 and TRBJ2-3; D unresolved. Germline V gives CDR1 SGHNT, CDR2 YENEEA. Trimming shortened V by 1 base and J by 1 base, and 6 bases separated the two germline ends. This CDR3 region has 14 residues. CDR3 DNA: TGTGCCAGCAGCTTAGGAACTGGCACAGATACGCAGTATTTT. Translated, it gives CASSLGTGTDTQYF.

V usage is TRBV6-6 and J usage is TRBJ1-2; 10 bases agree with TRBD1. CDR1 and CDR2 from the germline V gene are MNHNY and SVGAGI (reference sequence). V lost 5 bases to trimming and J lost 3 bases; unmatched junction nucleotides: 6. This CDR3 has 15 residues. CDR3 sequence reads: CASSIGTGDYYGYTF. CDR3 in DNA: TGTGCCAGCAGTATCGGGACAGGGGACTACTATGGCTACACCTTC.

Here the CDR3 DNA reads TGTGCCAGCAGCCCGGGGAACCACCAAGAGACCCAGTACTTC. Amino acids: CASSPGNHQETQYF. This chain connects TRBV5-4 to TRBJ2-5; D is possibly TRBD2 (5 bases). Looked up from germline, CDR1 is SGHNT and CDR2 is YYREEE (reference sequence). Trimming removed 4 bases at V and 0 bases at J, with 10 bases between. The CDR3 sequence is 14 residues long.

V is TRBV7-9 and J is TRBJ1-1; the match to TRBD1 covers 7 bases. The germline V gene has CDR1 SEHNR and CDR2 FQNEAQ (reference sequence). The V gene end was trimmed by 5 bases and the J gene end by 0 bases; junction bases not matched to a gene: 6. The CDR3 is 15 residues long. The CDR3 DNA is TGTGCCAGCAGCCCCATGACAGGGATGAACACTGAAGCTTTCTTT. Protein sequence: CASSPMTGMNTEAFF.

CDR3 sequence (DNA): TGTGCCAGTAGTATAGGGGAGTGGCAGTTCTTC. Translation gives CASSIGEWQFF. The chain carries TRBV19 and TRBJ2-1, with D perhaps TRBD2 (5 bases). The CDR3 spans 11 residues. V was cut by 1 base and J by 12 bases, with 7 bases left in between. The germline V gene has CDR1 LNHDA and CDR2 SQIVND (reference sequence).

The gene calls are TRBV11-3 and TRBJ1-2; perhaps TRBD1 as D (6 bases). The V end lost 1 base, the J end lost 0 bases, and 6 bases lay between the germline ends. The CDR3 sequence is 14 residues long. Germline assignment: CDR1 SGHNT and CDR2 YENEEA. CDR3 in amino acids: CASSLGTANYGYTF. The CDR3 bases are TGTGCCAGCAGCTTAGGGACAGCTAACTATGGCTACACCTTC.

V is TRBV5-5 and J is TRBJ1-3; possibly TRBD1 for D (5 bases). CDR1 is SGHKS and CDR2 is YYEKEE in the germline V gene (reference sequence). The CDR3 sequence is 15 residues long. Trimming left V 6 bases short and J 0 bases short, with 13 bases between. This chain's CDR3 is CASTFGTTSGNTIYF. CDR3 bases: TGTGCCAGCACCTTTGGGACTACCTCTGGAAACACCATATATTTT.

The V call is TRBV7-9, the J call TRBJ2-5; TRBD2 aligns across 14 bases. The CDR3 covers 15 residues. In germline, CDR1 is SEHNR, CDR2 FQNEAQ (reference sequence). Trimming removed 5 bases from V and 5 bases from J; junction bases left unmatched: 4. CDR3 residues: CASSQTSGRGETQYF. CDR3 in DNA: TGTGCCAGCAGCCAGACTAGCGGGAGGGGGGAGACCCAGTACTTC.

V usage is TRBV9 and J usage is TRBJ2-2; 9 positions match TRBD1. V shed 0 bases, J shed 5 bases, and the junction held 5 bases outside the gene matches. CDR1 is SGDLS, CDR2 YYNGEE, per germline. The CDR3 runs to 16 residues. CDR3 amino acids: CASSVGRDRETGELFF. The DNA for the CDR3 is TGTGCCAGCAGCGTAGGACGGGACAGGGAAACCGGGGAGCTGTTTTTT.

The chain uses TRBV28 and TRBJ2-3; D unclear. CDR3 length: 14 residues. Germline loops: CDR1 MDHEN, CDR2 SYDVKM. V lost 3 bases and J lost 2, with 9 bases in between. CDR3 amino acids: CASSLGSYTDTQYF. The CDR3 DNA reads TGTGCCAGCAGTTTGGGCAGTTACACAGATACGCAGTATTTT.

The chain carries TRBV2 and TRBJ1-1; 7 nucleotides align to TRBD1. V gave up 6 bases and J gave up 3 bases; unmatched junction bases: 4. Germline CDR1 is SNHLY and CDR2 is FYNNEI. CDR3 size: 13 residues. This chain's CDR3 is CASRGQHYTEAFF. Here the CDR3 DNA reads TGTGCCAGCAGGGGACAGCACTACACTGAAGCTTTCTTT.

Note on this clone: Other DNA sequences in the same sample also yield this CDR3. The rearrangement uses TRBV6-6 and TRBJ1-5; D might be TRBD1 (5 bases). Trimming left V 2 bases short and J 5 bases short, with 7 bases between. The CDR3 spans 13 residues. Per germline, CDR1 MNHNY and CDR2 SVGAGI (reference sequence). The CDR3 loop is CASSYLGDQPQHF. The CDR3 coding sequence is TGTGCCAGCAGTTACCTAGGGGATCAGCCCCAGCATTTT.

The chain recombines TRBV4-1 with TRBJ1-1; no definite D call. The V end lost 0 bases, the J end lost 4 bases, and 6 bases lay between the germline ends. The CDR3 runs to 13 residues. Germline V CDR1 and CDR2: MGHRA, YSYEKL. This chain's CDR3 is CASSQDGSTEAFF. The DNA of the CDR3 is TGCGCCAGCAGCCAAGATGGGAGCACTGAAGCTTTCTTT.

The gene calls are TRBV2 and TRBJ2-5; 7 bases align to TRBD1. Germline CDR1 and CDR2: SNHLY and FYNNEI. CDR3 length equals 17 residues. With 4 bases clipped from V and 0 bases from J, the junction kept 11 bases outside the gene matches. Here the CDR3 reads CASSAQGAGTDQETQYF. The CDR3 nucleotides are TGTGCCAGCAGTGCTCAGGGAGCCGGGACAGACCAAGAGACCCAGTACTTC.

V is TRBV7-9 and J is TRBJ1-2; D is perhaps TRBD1 (5 bases). From germline, CDR1 is SEHNR and CDR2 FQNEAQ (reference sequence). V was cut by 2 bases and J by 2 bases, with 6 bases left in between. The CDR3 is made up of 13 amino acids. The CDR3 loop is CASSLQGNYGYTF. The CDR3 nucleotides read TGTGCCAGCAGCTTACAGGGAAACTATGGCTACACCTTC.

The chain carries TRBV6-1 and TRBJ1-2; a possible D gene is TRBD1 (5 bases). The CDR3 spans 13 residues. Germline CDR1 reads MNHNS; CDR2 reads SASEGT. V dropped 7 bases and J dropped 7 bases, with 16 bases sitting between them. The CDR3 nucleotides are TGTGCCAGCACCAACGGCGGGGCGCGTGGCTACACCTTC. It encodes CASTNGGARGYTF.

This chain uses TRBV18 with TRBJ2-7, with 9 positions matching TRBD1. This CDR3 has 15 residues. Germline CDR1 reads KGHSH; CDR2 reads LQKENI. The trim removed 3 bases at V and 4 bases at J, leaving 7 bases unmatched. CDR3 in DNA: TGTGCCAGCTCACCTATCGGGACAGGGTCGTACGAGCAGTACTTC. Translating gives CASSPIGTGSYEQYF.

In its sample, this clone was seen a few times. The chain joins TRBV7-9 to TRBJ1-6; tentatively, D is TRBD1 (5 bases). With 5 bases removed from V and 3 bases from J, the gap between germline ends came to 8 bases. Germline loops: CDR1 SEHNR, CDR2 FQNEAQ (reference sequence). This CDR3 contains 14 residues. This CDR3 is CASSTDSYNSPLHF. The CDR3 region has the DNA TGTGCCAGCAGCACTGACAGCTATAATTCACCCCTCCACTTT. The variable domain in full, with the rest retrieved from reference TRBV7-9 and TRBJ1-6, is DTGVSQNPRHKITKRGQNVTFRCDPISEHNRLYWYRQTLGQGPEFLTYFQNEAQLEKSRLLSDRFSAERPKGSFSTLEIQRTEQGDSAMYLCASSTDSYNSPLHFGNGTRLTVT.